The 2 T cell receptor beta chains below all came from one sample that was sequenced in a study of CD4 and CD8 cells across lung adenocarcinoma regions. TCRdb fed the PCR reads into MiXCR, producing one record per CDR3 protein. The sample yields around 25,000 distinct CDR3 sequences, over 40% seen once. The sequenced material came from CD4+ T cells from the center of a lung tumor. The receptors derive from a male donor with lung adenocarcinoma. The CD4 and CD8 labels of this study may be unreliable.

Comments on this clonotype: One end of the junction varies from germline; a read error may be responsible. The V gene is TRBV6-1, the J gene TRBJ2-3, with TRBD2 matching over 8 bases. The germline gives CDR1 MNHNS, CDR2 SASEGT. This CDR3 spans 15 amino acids. CDR3 protein: CASSPGGGAKNTQYF. CDR3 nucleotide sequence: TGTGCCAGCAGCCCGGGGGGGGGAGCGAAAAATACGCAGTACTTT.

The chain joins TRBV6-1 to TRBJ2-2; perhaps D is TRBD1 or TRBD2 (5 bases each). The CDR3 extends over 16 amino acids. Germline CDR1 is MNHNS and CDR2 is SASEGT. Between the trimmed V and J ends, which lost 6 bases and 16 bases, there was a span of 30 bases. CDR3 loop: CASRDNRDASTGAQFF. The CDR3, as DNA: TGTGCCAGCAGAGACAATAGGGACGCGAGCACCGGTGCGCAGTTTTTT.